This T cell receptor beta chain was documented in a study of T cell repertoires in cytomegalovirus infection. At the level of the study: Public TCR beta signatures were indicative of both CMV infection and a matching HLA type. General study results and limits: Identification of carriers of CMV plus the relevant HLA was performed using cumulative public TCR beta family frequency. Within the response measured ex vivo, HLA-C-restricted CMV-specific TCR beta clonotypes were dominant.

The V gene lost 2 bases and the J gene lost 4 bases, with 11 bases spanning the gap. The CDR3 totals 15 residues. Per the germline V gene, CDR1 is SGHAT and CDR2 is FQDESV (reference sequence). TCRdb itself ran the reads through MiXCR, one entry per CDR3 protein. The table lists around 450,000 distinct CDR3 sequences, roughly a third of them singletons. This clonotype was counted between two and nine times. The target antigen is unknown. The V gene is TRBV11-1, the J gene TRBJ2-2; no clear D. Sequenced input: PBMCs. The clonotype comes from a human donor in good health (CMV status not recorded). Some clones in this sample may be carry-over from other donors' samples. CDR3: CASSLYPIITGELFF. DNA of the CDR3: TGTGCCAGCAGCTTATACCCAATAATCACCGGGGAGCTGTTTTTT. Full variable domain (remainder filled in from reference TRBV11-1 and TRBJ2-2): EAEVAQSPRYKITEKSQAVAFWCDPISGHATLYWYRQILGQGPELLVQFQDESVVDDSQLPKDRFSAERLKGVDSTLKIQPAELGDSAMYLCASSLYPIITGELFFGEGSRLTVL.